The 7 T cell receptor beta chains reported below all come from one sample, sequenced in a study of T cells in Graves' hyperthyroidism and ophthalmopathy. The investigators amplified TCR beta CDR3 regions from RNA transcripts. The primer set for the first-round RT-PCR of the TCR CDR3 was HTBI. TCRdb fed the multiplex PCR reads into MiXCR, producing one record per CDR3 protein. The repertoire has 550,000 to 650,000 distinct CDR3 sequences, approximately 15% of them found once; the top ten carry less than 6%. The sample was blood. The receptors stem from a woman aged 25 to 39 with Graves' hyperthyroidism that later progressed to Graves' ophthalmopathy.

A word on this clonotype: One end of the junction is discordant with germline, which a read error may explain. The chain's CDR3 is CASSQRGGGNHPQHF. The CDR3, as DNA: TGTGCCAGCAGTCAAAGGGGGGGGGGCAATCACCCCCAGCATTTT. The rearrangement links TRBV6-4 to TRBJ1-5, with D possibly being TRBD1 (6 bases). The CDR3 is 15 residues long. CDR1 is MRHNA, CDR2 SNTAGT, per germline.

The chain couples TRBV6-2 or TRBV6-3 to TRBJ1-5; D is unclear. Per the germline V gene, CDR1 is MNHEY and CDR2 is SVGEGT. Trimming removed 7 bases at V and 0 bases at J, with 10 bases between. The CDR3 runs to 14 residues. DNA of the CDR3: TGTGCCAGCAAAACGGGGTATAGCAATCAGCCCCAGCATTTT. Protein product: CASKTGYSNQPQHF.

At least ten counts were recorded for this clonotype. V gene TRBV7-2 combines with J gene TRBJ2-7; 10 nucleotides match TRBD1. This CDR3 has 15 amino acids. After removal of 5 bases from V and 4 bases from J, the junction contained 8 bases not matched to a gene. CDR1 and CDR2 (germline): SGHTA, FQGNSA. CDR3 coding DNA: TGTGCCAGCAGCGAGGGGACAGGGGCCTCATACGAGCAGTACTTC. This sequence encodes CASSEGTGASYEQYF.

There are a few counts of this clonotype. V usage is TRBV6-4 and J usage is TRBJ1-2; D perhaps matches TRBD1 (5 bases). V lost 5 bases to trimming and J lost 8 bases, with 18 bases between them. The length of the CDR3 is 14 residues. Germline V gene data show CDR1 as MRHNA and CDR2 as SNTAGT. CDR3 sequence: CASSQGLQEGGYTF. The CDR3 nucleotides are TGTGCCAGCAGTCAGGGCCTACAGGAGGGCGGCTACACCTTC.

As concerns this clonotype: A much more abundant neighbour one base away suggests this may be a read error. V is TRBV12-3 or TRBV12-4 and J is TRBJ2-5; 9 bases line up with TRBD1. The CDR3 has 13 amino acids. Germline trimming cut 6 bases from V and 7 bases from J; bases unmatched to any gene: 6. CDR3: CASRQGAMGTQYF. The CDR3 DNA sequence: TGTGCCAGCAGACAGGGGGCGATGGGGACCCAGTACTTC.

In regard to this clonotype: A much larger clone is a single base away; this may be a read error. CDR3 residues: CAVSYGTSGPGELFF. The CDR3 DNA reads as TGTGCCGTCAGTTATGGGACTAGCGGACCCGGGGAGCTGTTTTTT. The V gene is TRBV10-3, the J gene TRBJ2-2; 11 nucleotides match TRBD2. This CDR3 has 15 amino acids. Germline V lookup: CDR1 ENHRY, CDR2 SYGVKD.

This clonotype has a count of ten or more. This sequence joins TRBV2 and TRBJ2-7; D might be TRBD1 (7 bases). Germline assignment: CDR1 SNHLY and CDR2 FYNNEI. The ends were cut back, 2 bases at V and 12 bases at J, with 14 bases in the middle. CDR3 length equals 12 residues. CDR3 protein: CASSETPGGRYF. In DNA, the CDR3 is TGTGCCAGCAGTGAAACTCCAGGGGGGCGGTACTTC.